The TCR beta chain described here comes from a study of T cell responses to AZD1222 COVID-19 vaccine. The CDR3 totals 16 residues. The germline CDR1 and CDR2 sequences are SGHTA and FQGNSA. V was shortened by 5 bases and J by 5 bases, with 22 bases between the two germline ends. Assay: immunoSEQ multiplex PCR; the TCRdb copy retains only in-frame clones and omits some. The sample shows 250,000 to 300,000 clones, around 93% of them seen only once. Sequenced material: peripheral blood, taken 28 days after the second AZD1222 dose. The rearrangement links TRBV7-2 to TRBJ2-7; D uncertain. This sequence was found in an adult who received the AZD1222 COVID-19 vaccine. Written as DNA, the CDR3 is TGTGCCAGCAGCCCAAGATCCCGGCTAGAGACCCACGAGCAGTACTTC. It specifies CASSPRSRLETHEQYF.